Here is one T cell receptor beta chain with its context. Its antigen is as yet unknown. The data are from a study of vaccination and CD4 T cells after COVID-19. Across the whole study: Post-vaccine sampling followed dose two by a median roughly 70 days (range 14 to 241).

Scientists ran DNA taken from cultured CD4+ T cells through the Oncomine TCR Beta short-read assay for sequencing. TCRdb re-called the PCR reads with MiXCR, one entry per CDR3 protein. The sample has approximately 11,000 distinct CDR3 sequences, roughly a fifth seen once; the top ten hold about 13%. Treatment: approximately nine-day PBMC culture with coronavirus spike peptide pools or control peptides (ViraFEST assay). The ViraFEST method relied on peptide pools to expand antigen-specific T cells, followed by TCR sequencing. V shed 7 bases, J shed 4 bases, and the junction held 7 bases outside the gene matches. CDR3 size: 13 residues. Germline V gene sequence: CDR1 SGHRS, CDR2 YFSETQ.

The genes are TRBV5-1 and TRBJ1-1; TRBD1 matches at 7 bases. The source material was CD4+ T cells from blood, cultured in vitro, sampled before SARS-CoV-2 vaccination. The receptor comes from a human donor who received a COVID-19 vaccine. The chain's CDR3 is CASSTQGGTEAFF. The CDR3 bases are TGCGCCAGCTCGACTCAGGGGGGCACTGAAGCTTTCTTT.